This T cell receptor (beta chain) was identified during a study of graft-versus-host responses after intestinal transplantation. Overall study results and limits: Where graft-donor T cell macrochimerism was present, patients had high graft-versus-host to host-versus-graft clonal ratios in allografts. The study associated peak circulating GvH clone levels with early post-transplant HvG declines.

With respect to this clone: Its antigen remains unidentified.

Generated by immunoSEQ multiplex PCR, the TCRdb table keeps only in-frame clones and is missing some. The table shows under 100,000 clones, with about 93% occurring only once. CDR1 and CDR2 from the germline V gene are MNHEY and SMNVEV (reference sequence). The length of the CDR3 is 17 residues. Specimen: unstimulated CD8+ T cells sorted from spleen or lymph node cells, collected before transplant. The rearrangement links TRBV27 to TRBJ2-5; possible D gene TRBD1, 5 bases. Gene TRBJ2-7 matches the end of the DNA better, so the J call may be wrong. This TCR came from a human donor who was the organ donor for an intestinal transplant. The CDR3 coding sequence is TGTGCCAGCAGTTTGGGGCGAGTCCCTCCCTTCTCCTACGAGCAGTACTTC. Amino acid sequence: CASSLGRVPPFSYEQYF.